Each of the 9 T cell receptor beta chains below was sequenced from the same sample in a study of patients and donors after allogeneic stem cell transplantation. In TCRdb, the RT-PCR reads were re-called with MiXCR into one record per CDR3 protein. This table has about 25,000 distinct CDR3 sequences, about 45% appearing once. Sequenced sample: blood, either unsorted or a sorted T cell fraction (not recorded which). The receptors here all came from a human donor who was either an allogeneic HSCT recipient or a stem cell or donor lymphocyte infusion donor (not recorded which). It is not recorded whose cells these are; they may come from a transplant donor.

This rearrangement joins TRBV9 to TRBJ2-5, with a possible D match to TRBD1 (6 bases). Deletions cut 4 bases from V and 4 bases from J, with 14 bases between. CDR1 and CDR2 from the germline V gene are SGDLS and YYNGEE. The CDR3 is 14 residues long. For the CDR3, the DNA is TGTGCCAGCAGCAACTTGGGCAGGGGAGAGACCCAGTACTTC. This codes for CASSNLGRGETQYF.

The V and J genes are TRBV6-5 and TRBJ1-5; possibly TRBD1 for D (5 bases). The V gene's germline CDR1 is MNHEY and CDR2 SVGAGI. With 3 bases removed from V and 4 bases from J, the gap between germline ends came to 16 bases. CDR3 length: 16 amino acids. The CDR3 nucleotides read TGTGCCAGCAGTTATTCGGGGCCGGGTAGGAATCAGCCCCAGCATTTT. Translated, it gives CASSYSGPGRNQPQHF.

The J gene is TRBJ1-1, the V gene TRBV6-5, with D hard to call. Germline CDR1 MNHEY, CDR2 SVGAGI. This CDR3 spans 13 amino acids. The V end lost 7 bases, the J end lost 3 bases, and 12 bases lay between the germline ends. CDR3 in amino acids: CASNGRLDTEAFF. In DNA, the CDR3 is TGTGCCAGCAACGGACGGTTGGACACTGAAGCTTTCTTT.

This clonotype has more than one count but fewer than ten. The chain recombines TRBV20-1 with TRBJ1-4; D not certain. The CDR3 runs 13 residues. From germline, CDR1 is DFQATT and CDR2 SNEGSKA (reference sequence). Trimming shortened V by 6 bases and J by 6 bases, and 14 bases separated the two germline ends. The CDR3 region is CSANDIADEKLFF. The CDR3 nucleotides are TGCAGTGCCAACGATATCGCGGATGAAAAACTGTTTTTT.

J is TRBJ2-5 and V is TRBV7-8; the match to TRBD2 covers 11 bases. The CDR3 has 16 amino acids. V dropped 5 bases and J dropped 1; count of bases not matched to a gene: 6. CDR1 and CDR2 from the germline V gene are SGHVS and FQNEAQ. The CDR3 spells CASSLGLAGPQETQYF. The CDR3 bases are TGTGCCAGCAGCCTCGGACTAGCGGGCCCCCAAGAGACCCAGTACTTC.

The V and J genes are TRBV7-6 and TRBJ1-6; 8 nucleotides match TRBD1. The CDR3 consists of 14 residues. The germline V gene has CDR1 SGHVS and CDR2 FNYEAQ. Trimming removed 5 bases from V and 9 bases from J; junction bases left unmatched: 6. In DNA, the CDR3 is TGTGCCAGCAGCACGAATGACAGGGGTTCACCCCTCCACTTT. Translating gives CASSTNDRGSPLHF.

This chain uses TRBV6-4 with TRBJ2-1, with 7 bases lining up with TRBD1. This CDR3 region has 15 residues. Unmatched junction bases numbered 7, after V lost 0 bases and J lost 8 bases. Germline values: CDR1 MRHNA, CDR2 SNTAGT. CDR3 residues: CASSDSGGPFDEQFF. Written as DNA, the CDR3 is TGTGCCAGCAGTGACTCAGGGGGCCCCTTCGATGAGCAGTTCTTC.

This chain uses TRBV5-6 with TRBJ2-1, with 12 bases lining up with TRBD1. Germline V gene sequence: CDR1 SGHDT, CDR2 YYEEEE. The CDR3 has 15 residues. The V gene end was trimmed by 2 bases and the J gene end by 7 bases; junction bases not matched to a gene: 4. The CDR3 loop is CASSFGTGGRNEQFF. The DNA of the CDR3 is TGTGCCAGCAGCTTTGGGACAGGGGGCCGGAATGAGCAGTTCTTC.

The chain joins TRBV6-6 to TRBJ2-5; TRBD1 is a possible D gene (6 bases). The CDR3 covers 14 residues. The V gene's germline CDR1 is MNHNY and CDR2 SVGAGI (reference sequence). Trimming shortened V by 7 bases and J by 0 bases, and 12 bases separated the two germline ends. The CDR3 DNA follows: TGTGCCAGCACCTGGACAGCCGACCAAGAGACCCAGTACTTC. Protein: CASTWTADQETQYF.